Sequencing of this T cell receptor beta chain was carried out in a study of T-cell reconstitution after alpha-beta-depleted transplantation in children. A TCRbeta library incorporating unique molecular identifiers was prepared. In TCRdb, the PCR reads were re-called with MiXCR into one record per CDR3 protein. The sample has about 610,000 distinct CDR3 sequences, over 9.5% seen once. CDR3 length equals 19 residues. Looked up from germline, CDR1 is DFQATT and CDR2 is SNEGSKA (reference sequence). The V and J ends lost 0 bases and 0 bases, in that order; junction bases with no gene match: 11. The clonotype comes from a human donor who donated a stem cell graft to a child with acute myeloid leukemia. The chain combines TRBV20-1 with TRBJ2-1, with 10 bases fitting TRBD2. Sequences were derived from PBMCs from the stem cell graft donor, sampled from the stem cell graft. The CDR3 reads CSARDRWSGRGASYNEQFF. The CDR3 coding sequence is TGCAGTGCTAGAGATCGGTGGAGCGGGAGGGGGGCCTCCTACAATGAGCAGTTCTTC.